These 22 T cell receptor beta chains originate from one sample sequenced in a study of T cells in localized non-small cell lung cancer. Sequencing was performed with immunoSEQ multiplex PCR; in TCRdb, only in-frame clones are kept and a portion is missing. The table includes some 30,000 clones, about 90% detected once. The material was PBMCs, obtained before any cancer treatment. Receptor source: a man aged 35 to 69 with stage II lung adenocarcinoma.

The chain combines TRBV29-1 with TRBJ2-2; D is ambiguous. V lost 6 bases and J lost 2, with 7 bases in between. This CDR3 comprises 12 residues. CDR1 SQVTM and CDR2 ANQGSEA come from the germline V gene. The DNA of the CDR3 is TGCAGCGTGGGCGAAAACACCGGGGAGCTGTTTTTT. It codes for CSVGENTGELFF.

The genes are TRBV27 and TRBJ2-6; D not certain. Germline CDR1 MNHEY, CDR2 SMNVEV (reference sequence). Trimming removed 3 bases at V and 0 bases at J, with 6 bases between. The CDR3 is 15 amino acids. The CDR3 sequence is CASSFRSSGANVLTF. The CDR3 DNA is TGTGCCAGCAGTTTCCGGAGCTCTGGGGCCAACGTCCTGACTTTC.

Of note for this clone: Other nucleotide sequences from this sample produce the same CDR3. The chain recombines TRBV28 with TRBJ1-5; 9 nucleotides line up with TRBD1. CDR3 size: 17 residues. V lost 4 bases and J lost 4; bases outside the gene matches: 11. The V gene's germline CDR1 is MDHEN and CDR2 SYDVKM. The DNA for the CDR3 is TGTGCCAGCAGTTCGCCGGGACAGGGTCGATCAAATCAGCCCCAGCATTTT. It is translated as CASSSPGQGRSNQPQHF.

This rearrangement joins TRBV10-1 to TRBJ2-7; TRBD1 agrees at 8 bases. The CDR3 has 13 amino acids. Trimming took 0 bases from V and 6 from J; bases not matched to a gene: 1. CDR1 WNHNN and CDR2 SYGVQD come from the germline V gene (reference sequence). The CDR3 DNA is TGCGCCAGCAGTGAGTCGGGACAGGTCGAGCAGTACTTC. It codes for CASSESGQVEQYF.

The V gene is TRBV6-5, the J gene TRBJ2-5; no clear D gene. The V and J ends lost 5 bases and 7 bases respectively, with 11 bases between them. CDR3 size: 12 residues. In germline, CDR1 is MNHEY, CDR2 SVGAGI. CDR3 DNA sequence: TGTGCCAGCAGTCCCTATAGTGTGACCCAGTACTTC. Translation: CASSPYSVTQYF.

Points on this clone: Relative to the germline gene, one junction end is altered; a read error may explain this. This chain joins TRBV9 and TRBJ1-2; 7 bases fit TRBD1. This CDR3 contains 14 residues. Germline CDR1 reads SGDLS; CDR2 reads YYNGEE. CDR3 in amino acids: CAGSVQDREGGYTF. The DNA of the CDR3 is TGTGCCGGCAGCGTGCAAGACAGGGAGGGCGGCTACACCTTC.

The gene calls are TRBV10-3 and TRBJ1-3, with D tentatively TRBD1 (6 bases). Germline V gene data show CDR1 as ENHRY and CDR2 as SYGVKD. Trimming removed 5 bases at V and 8 bases at J, with 16 bases between. The CDR3 is 14 residues long. In DNA, the CDR3 is TGTGCCATCAGTTCCAGGGGAAGGATAGACACCATATATTTT. This codes for CAISSRGRIDTIYF.

V is TRBV5-1 and J is TRBJ2-7; TRBD1 agrees at 9 bases. CDR3 length: 14 residues. Unmatched junction bases numbered 7, after V lost 7 bases and J lost 2 bases. Germline V CDR1 and CDR2: SGHRS, YFSETQ. The CDR3: CASSGQGLAYEQYF. Written as DNA, the CDR3 is TGCGCCAGCTCGGGACAGGGCCTAGCCTACGAGCAGTACTTC.

The chain employs TRBV28 and TRBJ2-7, with a tentative D call TRBD2 (5 bases). The CDR3 contains 12 residues. Trimming removed 7 bases at V and 3 bases at J, with 10 bases between. From germline, CDR1 is MDHEN and CDR2 SYDVKM. CDR3 nucleotides: TGTGCCAGCAATCGGGCGGGCTACGAGCAGTACTTC. Translation: CASNRAGYEQYF.

The V gene is TRBV28, the J gene TRBJ2-7; TRBD2 aligns across 14 bases. Germline CDR1 MDHEN, CDR2 SYDVKM. With 5 bases clipped from V and 5 bases from J, the junction kept 8 bases outside the gene matches. This CDR3 has 16 residues. The CDR3 bases are TGTGCCAGCAGTGCTACCGGGACTAGCGGGAGAAACGAGCAGTACTTC. Protein sequence: CASSATGTSGRNEQYF.

This chain links TRBV5-4 with TRBJ2-1; TRBD2 is a possible D gene (6 bases). Germline lookup yields CDR1 SGHNT and CDR2 YYREEE (reference sequence). CDR3 length equals 17 residues. The V gene lost 4 bases and the J gene lost 2 bases, with 19 bases spanning the gap. The CDR3 here is CASSPGISGKTYNEQFF. The CDR3 nucleotides are TGTGCCAGCAGCCCCGGTATTAGCGGCAAGACCTACAATGAGCAGTTCTTC.

The rearrangement joins TRBV5-1 to TRBJ2-5; D unresolved. This CDR3 has 15 residues. Germline V CDR1 and CDR2: SGHRS, YFSETQ. V was trimmed by 0 bases and J by 2 bases, leaving 11 bases between them. CDR3 residues: CASSLGETLQETQYF. Written as DNA, the CDR3 is TGCGCCAGCAGCTTGGGTGAGACTCTACAAGAGACCCAGTACTTC.

J is TRBJ2-1 and V is TRBV5-4; 10 bases map to TRBD2. Germline V gives CDR1 SGHNT, CDR2 YYREEE (reference sequence). V was clipped by 5 bases and J by 5 bases; unmatched bases: 1. The CDR3 covers 13 residues. Here the CDR3 reads CASSGLADNEQFF. CDR3 nucleotides: TGTGCCAGCAGTGGACTAGCGGACAATGAGCAGTTCTTC.

The chain combines TRBV27 with TRBJ1-6; no clear D gene. Germline V CDR1 and CDR2: MNHEY, SMNVEV (reference sequence). V was clipped by 3 bases and J by 3 bases, with 3 bases between them. The CDR3 is 13 residues long. The CDR3: CASSFNYNSPLHF. The CDR3 DNA follows: TGTGCCAGCAGTTTTAACTATAATTCACCCCTCCACTTT.

Of note for this clone: Other DNA sequences in the same sample also yield this CDR3. The chain has TRBV19 and TRBJ2-2; D not certain. V was shortened by 7 bases and J by 4 bases, with 13 bases between the two germline ends. The length of the CDR3 is 14 residues. CDR1 is LNHDA, CDR2 SQIVND, per germline (reference sequence). Written as DNA, the CDR3 is TGTGCCAGTAAGTCGGGCCCGGGCACCGGGGAGCTGTTTTTT. Its translation: CASKSGPGTGELFF.

This chain connects TRBV30 to TRBJ2-7; weak D call: TRBD2 (5 bases). This CDR3 has 13 residues. In germline, CDR1 is GTSNPN, CDR2 SVGIG (reference sequence). Trimming cost V 2 bases and J 1 base, with 9 bases left between them. CDR3 loop: CAWSLAKSYEQYF. The CDR3 coding sequence is TGTGCCTGGAGTCTAGCAAAATCCTACGAGCAGTACTTC.

This clone was counted once. This rearrangement joins TRBV28 to TRBJ2-6; 7 bases match TRBD1. The trim removed 6 bases at V and 6 bases at J, leaving 8 bases unmatched. The CDR3 runs 15 residues. Germline V lookup: CDR1 MDHEN, CDR2 SYDVKM. DNA of the CDR3: TGTGCCAGCAGGTTGACAGGGATTGAGGCCAACGTCCTGACTTTC. Residues: CASRLTGIEANVLTF. The full variable domain, rest sourced from reference TRBV28 and TRBJ2-6, is DVKVTQSSRYLVKRTGEKVFLECVQDMDHENMFWYRQDPGLGLRLIYFSYDVKMKEKGDIPEGYSVSREKKERFSLILESASTNQTSMYLCASRLTGIEANVLTFGAGSRLTVL.

As concerns this clone: Other nucleotide sequences in the sample specify the same CDR3. The chain links TRBV19 to TRBJ1-1, with 7 bases aligning to TRBD1. Germline V gene lookup returns CDR1 LNHDA and CDR2 SQIVND (reference sequence). J lost 3 bases, V lost 3 bases, and 1 base had no gene match. The CDR3 runs 13 residues. CDR3 DNA sequence: TGTGCCAGTAGTATCCAGGGGGACACTGAAGCTTTCTTT. Translation: CASSIQGDTEAFF.

This chain joins TRBV5-1 and TRBJ2-5; TRBD1 might be the D (6 bases). CDR3 size: 14 residues. The germline V and J ends were trimmed by 0 bases and 1 base, with 7 bases remaining between them. CDR1 and CDR2 (germline): SGHRS, YFSETQ. CDR3 nucleotides: TGCGCCAGCAGCTTGGGACAGGCCCAAGAGACCCAGTACTTC. Its protein is CASSLGQAQETQYF.

The chain is built from TRBV28 and TRBJ1-5; no clear D gene. V was trimmed by 2 bases and J by 5 bases, leaving 4 bases between them. This CDR3 is 12 amino acids long. CDR1 and CDR2 (germline): MDHEN, SYDVKM. CDR3 bases: TGTGCCAGCAGTTTAGAGGATCAGCCCCAGCATTTT. Its translation is CASSLEDQPQHF.

This clone was seen just once. A read error may produce the germline difference seen at one junction end. The V and J genes are TRBV20-1 and TRBJ2-7, with D possibly matching TRBD2 (6 bases). The CDR3 extends over 11 amino acids. Germline V lookup: CDR1 DFQATT, CDR2 SNEGSKA (reference sequence). The CDR3 loop reads CSARDMVADHF. In DNA form, the CDR3 reads TGCAGTGCTAGAGATATGGTAGCGGACCACTTC.

In its sample, this clone was seen once. This chain uses TRBV6-1 with TRBJ1-5, with D maybe TRBD1 (6 bases). V was shortened by 4 bases and J by 6 bases, with 16 bases between the two germline ends. This CDR3 is 15 amino acids long. Germline-derived CDR1 and CDR2 are MNHNS and SASEGT. The CDR3 sequence is CASSVGAGESQPQHF. Written as DNA, the CDR3 is TGTGCCAGCAGTGTGGGGGCAGGGGAGAGTCAGCCCCAGCATTTT.